This T cell receptor beta chain was identified in a study of blood T cell repertoires in COVID-19. Whole-study context: In each case, the material was cDNA or gDNA derived from T cells, B-cell-depleted T cells, or PBMCs.

Germline V gene lookup returns CDR1 SGDLS and CDR2 YYNGEE. CDR3 length: 15 residues. With V trimmed by 3 bases and J by 5 bases, 10 bases remained unmatched. Method: immunoSEQ multiplex PCR; TCRdb's copy keeps in-frame clones and lacks some. The sample has approximately 390,000 clones, roughly 89% seen once. Source material: peripheral blood. The chain links TRBV9 to TRBJ2-7, with TRBD1 identical over 8 bases. The source is a man in his late teens or twenties with active or convalescent COVID-19. CDR3 sequence (DNA): TGTGCCAGCAGCGCAGATACAGGGGGTTTCCACGAGCAGTACTTC. Protein product: CASSADTGGFHEQYF.